These T cell receptor beta chains were read from a single sample in a study of cytomegalovirus exposure and HLA in healthy donors. Clones were read by immunoSEQ multiplex PCR, and TCRdb kept only the in-frame ones, dropping some. The sample totals approximately 200,000 clones. The sequenced sample was PBMCs. The receptors were gathered from a boy aged 5-17 years in good health and CMV-seronegative. The CDR3 runs from the conserved cysteine through the conserved F or W. A D gene is named only where the DNA matches it firmly.

TRBJ2-2 . TRBV18 CASSRSAGELFF TGTGCCAGCTCACGTTCCGCCGGGGAGCTGTTTTTT
TRBJ2-3 . TRBV6-4 CASSVTSTDTQYF TGTGCCTCCTCGGTTACTAGCACAGATACGCAGTATTTT
TRBJ2-2 TRBD2 TRBV7-6 CASMFPLAGGPAGELFF TGTGCCAGCATGTTTCCCTTAGCGGGGGGGCCGGCCGGGGAGCTGTTTTTT
TRBJ2-3 TRBD2 TRBV5-4 CASSQGTSGGDTQYF TGTGCCAGCAGCCAAGGGACTAGCGGGGGAGATACGCAGTATTTT
TRBJ2-1 TRBD1 TRBV15 CATSRLTGALTYNEQFF TGTGCCACCAGCCGATTAACAGGGGCGCTTACCTACAATGAGCAGTTCTTC
TRBJ1-1 . TRBV18 CASSPYTERVNTEAFF TGTGCCAGCTCACCATATACCGAACGGGTGAACACTGAAGCTTTCTTT
TRBJ1-3 TRBD1 TRBV27 CASSPKTLTGGLQLSGNTIYF TGTGCCAGCAGCCCAAAAACCCTGACAGGGGGGCTTCAACTCTCTGGAAACACCATATATTTT
TRBJ2-3 TRBD1 TRBV27 CASSLWDRGTDTQYF TGTGCCAGCAGTTTATGGGACAGGGGCACAGATACGCAGTATTTT
TRBJ2-1 . TRBV27 CASSFRVTRPYNEQFF TGTGCCAGCAGTTTCCGGGTAACAAGGCCCTACAATGAGCAGTTCTTC
TRBJ2-1 . TRBV4-1 CASSQPRGGGIEQFF TGCGCCAGCAGCCAACCCCGTGGAGGCGGGATTGAGCAGTTCTTC
TRBJ2-1 TRBD1 TRBV6-5 CASSTPGRGREEQFF TGTGCCAGCAGTACCCCGGGCAGGGGGCGAGAAGAGCAGTTCTTC
TRBJ2-2 TRBD1 TRBV6-1 CASSEAPGDRLPAGELFF TGTGCCAGCAGTGAAGCCCCGGGGGACAGGCTCCCCGCCGGGGAGCTGTTTTTT
TRBJ1-2 . TRBV11-2 CASSSFQGSYGYTF TGTGCCAGCAGCTCCTTCCAGGGTAGCTATGGCTACACCTTC
TRBJ2-7 TRBD1 TRBV19 CASSIVQGAYEQYF TGTGCCAGTAGTATAGTGCAGGGGGCCTACGAGCAGTACTTC
TRBJ1-5 . TRBV5-1 CASSLGGDSFQPQHF TGCGCCAGCAGTTTGGGGGGGGACTCCTTTCAGCCCCAGCATTTT
TRBJ1-5 . TRBV27 CASSPSGGSQPQHF TGTGCCAGCAGTCCCTCGGGGGGCAGTCAGCCCCAGCATTTT
TRBJ2-1 TRBD2 TRBV11-2 CASTRRLGTSGLYNEQFF TGTGCCAGCACACGAAGATTGGGGACTAGCGGGTTATACAATGAGCAGTTCTTC
TRBJ1-2 . TRBV6-5 CASSYSREIYGYTF TGTGCCAGCAGTTACTCGAGGGAAATCTATGGCTACACCTTC
TRBJ2-3 TRBD1 TRBV9 CASSVPSGTGSSDTQYF TGTGCCAGCAGCGTTCCATCAGGGACAGGGTCCTCAGATACGCAGTATTTT
TRBJ2-5 . TRBV7-7 CASSRGQIQETQYF TGTGCCAGCAGCCGCGGACAGATTCAAGAGACCCAGTACTTC
TRBJ2-2 TRBD2 TRBV11-2 CASSSRLAGGLTNTGELFF TGTGCCAGCAGCTCGAGACTAGCGGGGGGCCTCACGAACACCGGGGAGCTGTTTTTT
TRBJ1-5 . TRBV7-8 CASSFLGRVSYSNQPQHF TGTGCCAGCAGCTTTTTGGGCAGGGTGTCCTATAGCAATCAGCCCCAGCATTTT
TRBJ2-5 . TRBV15 CATTGGSQETQYF TGTGCCACCACGGGGGGCTCCCAAGAGACCCAGTACTTC